The following is a T cell receptor beta chain sequence with its context. The antigen is undetermined. This entry is derived from a study of CD8 T cell repertoires and HIV-1 epitope variants. Overall study context: An approximately 10-day culture received IL-2, IL-7 and IL-15 on days 3 and 7.

Only in-frame clones appear in the TCRdb table, and some are missing; sequencing was by immunoSEQ multiplex PCR. Among 5,600 or so clones listed, approximately 66% were seen once. Trimming shortened V by 6 bases and J by 2 bases, and 19 bases separated the two germline ends. Germline V gene sequence: CDR1 WNHNN, CDR2 SYGVQD (reference sequence). This CDR3 spans 16 amino acids. This clonotype originated in a male donor with HIV. Specimen: cultured CD8+ T cells derived from PBMCs. J is TRBJ1-2 and V is TRBV10-1, with TRBD1 as a possible D gene (6 bases). CDR3 residues: CASSPSRGQENYGYTF. In DNA, the CDR3 is TGCGCCAGCAGCCCTTCCCGGGGGCAGGAAAACTATGGCTACACCTTC.